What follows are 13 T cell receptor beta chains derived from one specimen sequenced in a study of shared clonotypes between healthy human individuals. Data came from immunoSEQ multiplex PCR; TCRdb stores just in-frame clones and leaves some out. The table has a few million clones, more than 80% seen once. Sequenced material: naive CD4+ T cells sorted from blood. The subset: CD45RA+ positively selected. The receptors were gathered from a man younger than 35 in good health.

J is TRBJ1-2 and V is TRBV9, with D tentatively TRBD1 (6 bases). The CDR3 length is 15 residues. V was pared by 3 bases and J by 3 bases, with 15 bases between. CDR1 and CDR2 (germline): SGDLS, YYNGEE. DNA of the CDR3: TGTGCCAGCAGCGAGGGACACGGGAACGACTATGGCTACACCTTC. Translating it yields CASSEGHGNDYGYTF. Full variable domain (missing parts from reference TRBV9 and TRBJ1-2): DSGVTQTPKHLITATGQRVTLRCSPRSGDLSVYWYQQSLDQGLQFLIQYYNGEERAKGNILERFSAQQFPDLHSELNLSSLELGDSALYFCASSEGHGNDYGYTFGSGTRLTVV.

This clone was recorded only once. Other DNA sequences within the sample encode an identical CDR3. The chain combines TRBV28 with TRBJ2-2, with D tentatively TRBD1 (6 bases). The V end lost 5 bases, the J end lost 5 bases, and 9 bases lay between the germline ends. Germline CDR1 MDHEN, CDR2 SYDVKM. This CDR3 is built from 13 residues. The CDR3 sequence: CASSPQGTGELFF. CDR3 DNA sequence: TGTGCCAGCAGTCCTCAGGGGACCGGGGAGCTGTTTTTT.

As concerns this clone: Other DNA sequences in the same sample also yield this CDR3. CDR3 coding DNA: TGTGCCAGCAGTTACTCGGGGGCAAACTATGGCTACACCTTC. Its translation is CASSYSGANYGYTF. V is TRBV6-5 and J is TRBJ1-2, with D perhaps TRBD1 (6 bases). The V gene lost 0 bases and the J gene lost 2 bases, with 7 bases spanning the gap. Germline CDR1 MNHEY, CDR2 SVGAGI. This CDR3 has 14 residues.

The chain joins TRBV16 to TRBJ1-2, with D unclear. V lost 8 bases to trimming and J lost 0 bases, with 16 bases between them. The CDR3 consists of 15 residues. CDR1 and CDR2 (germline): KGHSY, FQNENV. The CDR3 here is CASSPTRATNYGYTF. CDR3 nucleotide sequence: TGTGCCAGCTCACCAACAAGGGCCACTAACTATGGCTACACCTTC.

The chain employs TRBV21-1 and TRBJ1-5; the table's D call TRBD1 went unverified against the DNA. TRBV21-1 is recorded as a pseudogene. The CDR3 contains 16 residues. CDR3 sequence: CASSKSGTGESRPQHF. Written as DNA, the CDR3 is TGTGCCAGCAGCAAAAGTGGGACAGGGGAGTCGCGGCCCCAGCATTTT.

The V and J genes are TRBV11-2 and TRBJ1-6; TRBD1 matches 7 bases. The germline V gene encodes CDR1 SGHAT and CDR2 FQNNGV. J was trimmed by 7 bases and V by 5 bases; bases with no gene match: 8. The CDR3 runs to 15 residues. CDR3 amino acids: CASSQRGQGNSPLHF. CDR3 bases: TGTGCCAGCAGCCAAAGGGGGCAGGGGAATTCACCCCTCCACTTT.

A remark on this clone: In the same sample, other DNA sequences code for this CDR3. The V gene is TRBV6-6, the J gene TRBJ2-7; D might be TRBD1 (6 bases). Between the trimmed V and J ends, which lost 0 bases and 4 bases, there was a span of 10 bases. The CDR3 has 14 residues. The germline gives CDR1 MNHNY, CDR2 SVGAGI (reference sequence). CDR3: CASSYSGADYEQYF. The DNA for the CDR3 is TGTGCCAGCAGTTACTCGGGGGCGGATTACGAGCAGTACTTC.

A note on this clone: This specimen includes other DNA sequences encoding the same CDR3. CDR3 sequence: CASSLSGSSYNEQFF. The CDR3 region has the DNA TGTGCCAGCAGCTTAAGCGGATCCTCCTACAATGAGCAGTTCTTC. The V call is TRBV7-9, the J call TRBJ2-1; perhaps TRBD2 as D (5 bases). CDR3 length: 15 residues. CDR1 and CDR2 (germline): SEHNR, FQNEAQ (reference sequence). The V end was cut by 2 bases, the J end by 0 bases, with 8 bases between.

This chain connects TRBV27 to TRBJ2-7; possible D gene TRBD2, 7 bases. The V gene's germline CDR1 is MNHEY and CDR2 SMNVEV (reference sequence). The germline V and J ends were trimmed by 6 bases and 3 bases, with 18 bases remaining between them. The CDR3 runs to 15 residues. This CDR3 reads CASSKGGSGFYEQYF. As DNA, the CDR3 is TGTGCCAGCAGCAAAGGGGGTAGCGGGTTCTACGAGCAGTACTTC.

The CDR3 is CASSLWGTGGGYTF. The CDR3 DNA is TGTGCCAGCAGCCTCTGGGGGACAGGGGGCGGCTACACCTTC. J is TRBJ1-2 and V is TRBV7-2, with TRBD1 identical over 12 bases. The germline V gene encodes CDR1 SGHTA and CDR2 FQGNSA. The CDR3 sequence is 14 residues long. Unmatched junction bases numbered 6, after V lost 5 bases and J lost 8 bases.

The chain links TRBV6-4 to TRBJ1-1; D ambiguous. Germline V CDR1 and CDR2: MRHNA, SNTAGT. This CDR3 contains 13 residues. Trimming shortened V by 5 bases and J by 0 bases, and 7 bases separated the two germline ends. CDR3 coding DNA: TGTGCCAGCAGTTCAACGATGAACACTGAAGCTTTCTTT. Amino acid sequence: CASSSTMNTEAFF.

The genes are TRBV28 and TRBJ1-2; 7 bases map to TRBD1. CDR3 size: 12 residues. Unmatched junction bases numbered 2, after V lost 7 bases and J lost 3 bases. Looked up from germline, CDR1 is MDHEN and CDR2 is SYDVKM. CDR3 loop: CASNRGYYGYTF. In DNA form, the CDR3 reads TGTGCCAGCAACAGGGGTTACTATGGCTACACCTTC.

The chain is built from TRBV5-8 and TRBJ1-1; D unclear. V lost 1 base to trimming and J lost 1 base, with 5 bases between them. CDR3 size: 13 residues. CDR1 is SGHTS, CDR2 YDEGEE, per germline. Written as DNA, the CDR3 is TGTGCCAGCAGCTTGAGCAGGAACACTGAAGCTTTCTTT. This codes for CASSLSRNTEAFF.